This paragraph covers one TCR beta chain sequence. The data were taken from a study of blood T cell repertoires in COVID-19. Turning to the study itself: The study drew acute and convalescent COVID-19 samples from the United States, Italy and Spain. PBMCs, B-cell-depleted T cells, or T cells were the source of the cDNA or gDNA that made up the material.

The germline V gene encodes CDR1 SGHKS and CDR2 YYEKEE (reference sequence). V shed 5 bases, J shed 0 bases, and the junction held 7 bases outside the gene matches. There are 16 residues in the CDR3. Original methodology: The assay estimated nucleated cells by amplifying reference gene primers. Assay: immunoSEQ multiplex PCR; the TCRdb copy retains only in-frame clones and omits some. D and trimming come from the DNA, and the V and J calls and clone size come from that table. This sample yields 85,000 to 95,000 clones, of which 70% to 85% are seen a single time; approximately 6.8% belongs to the top ten.

This sequence was found in an older man with acute or convalescent COVID-19. V gene TRBV5-5 combines with J gene TRBJ1-2, with 10 positions matching TRBD1. The specimen was peripheral blood. In DNA form, the CDR3 reads TGTGCCAGCAGACCGGGACAGGGGCCAGCTAACTATGGCTACACCTTC. Translation: CASRPGQGPANYGYTF.